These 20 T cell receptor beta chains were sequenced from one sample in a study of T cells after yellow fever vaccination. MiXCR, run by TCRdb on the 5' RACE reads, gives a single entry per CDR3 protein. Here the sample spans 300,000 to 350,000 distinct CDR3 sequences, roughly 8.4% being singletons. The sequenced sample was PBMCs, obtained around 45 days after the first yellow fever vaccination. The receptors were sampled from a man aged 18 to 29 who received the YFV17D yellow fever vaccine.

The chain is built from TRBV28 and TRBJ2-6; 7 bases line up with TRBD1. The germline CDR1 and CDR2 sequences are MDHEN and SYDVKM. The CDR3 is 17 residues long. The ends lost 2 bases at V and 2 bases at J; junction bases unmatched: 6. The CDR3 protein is CASSLRTGVPGANVLTF. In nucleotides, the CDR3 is TGTGCCAGCAGTTTACGTACAGGGGTTCCTGGGGCCAACGTCCTGACTTTC.

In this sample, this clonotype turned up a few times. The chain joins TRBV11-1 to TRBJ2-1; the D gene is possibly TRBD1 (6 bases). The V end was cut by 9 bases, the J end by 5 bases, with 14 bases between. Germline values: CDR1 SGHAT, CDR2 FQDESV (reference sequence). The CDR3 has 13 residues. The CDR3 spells CASGQGKNNEQFF. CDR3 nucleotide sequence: TGTGCCAGTGGCCAGGGGAAAAACAATGAGCAGTTCTTC.

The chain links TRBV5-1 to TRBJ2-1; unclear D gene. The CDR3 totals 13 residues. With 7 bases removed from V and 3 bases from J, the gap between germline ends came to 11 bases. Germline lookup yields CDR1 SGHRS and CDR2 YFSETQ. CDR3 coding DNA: TGCGCCAGCGCACGGAGTAACTACAATGAGCAGTTCTTC. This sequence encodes CASARSNYNEQFF.

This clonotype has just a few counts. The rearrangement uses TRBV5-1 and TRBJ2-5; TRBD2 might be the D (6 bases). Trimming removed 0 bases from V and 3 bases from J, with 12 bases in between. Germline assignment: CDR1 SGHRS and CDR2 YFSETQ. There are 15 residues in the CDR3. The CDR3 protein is CASSLAGTGKETQYF. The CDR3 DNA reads TGCGCCAGCAGCTTGGCTGGGACTGGGAAAGAGACCCAGTACTTC.

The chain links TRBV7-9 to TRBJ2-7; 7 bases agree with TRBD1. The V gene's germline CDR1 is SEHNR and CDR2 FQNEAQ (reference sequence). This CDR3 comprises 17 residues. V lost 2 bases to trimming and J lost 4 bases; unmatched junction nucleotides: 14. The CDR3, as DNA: TGTGCCAGCAGCTTACGTGGTTCGCGACAGGGTGTTTACGAGCAGTACTTC. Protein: CASSLRGSRQGVYEQYF.

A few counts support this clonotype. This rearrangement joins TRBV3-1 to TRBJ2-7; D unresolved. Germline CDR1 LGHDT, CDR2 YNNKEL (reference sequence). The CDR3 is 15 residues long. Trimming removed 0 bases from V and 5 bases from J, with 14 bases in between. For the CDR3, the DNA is TGTGCCAGCAGCCAAGATATCCCCAGAGTAGACGAGCAGTACTTC. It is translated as CASSQDIPRVDEQYF.

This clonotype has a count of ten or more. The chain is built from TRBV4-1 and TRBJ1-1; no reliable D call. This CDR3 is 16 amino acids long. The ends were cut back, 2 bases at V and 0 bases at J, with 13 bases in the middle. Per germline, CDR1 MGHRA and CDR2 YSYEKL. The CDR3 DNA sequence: TGCGCCAGCAGCCAATTACTAGAGAACATGAACACTGAAGCTTTCTTT. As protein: CASSQLLENMNTEAFF.

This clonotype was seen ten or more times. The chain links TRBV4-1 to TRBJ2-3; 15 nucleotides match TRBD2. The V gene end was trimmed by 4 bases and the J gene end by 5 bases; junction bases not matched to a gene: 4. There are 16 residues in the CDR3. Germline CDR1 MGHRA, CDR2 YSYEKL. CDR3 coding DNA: TGCGCCAGCAGCCGCGGACTAGCGGGGGGGATAGATACGCAGTATTTT. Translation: CASSRGLAGGIDTQYF.

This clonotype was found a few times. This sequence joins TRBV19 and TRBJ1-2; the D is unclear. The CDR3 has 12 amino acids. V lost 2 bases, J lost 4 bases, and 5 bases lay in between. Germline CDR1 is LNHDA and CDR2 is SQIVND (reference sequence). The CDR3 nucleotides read TGTGCCAGTAGTATATGGGCCTATGGCTACACCTTC. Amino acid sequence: CASSIWAYGYTF.

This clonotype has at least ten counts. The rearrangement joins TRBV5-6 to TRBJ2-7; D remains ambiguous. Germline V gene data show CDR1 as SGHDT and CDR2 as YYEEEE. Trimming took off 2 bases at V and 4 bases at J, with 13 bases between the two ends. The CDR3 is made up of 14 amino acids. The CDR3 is CASSFLGLSYEQYF. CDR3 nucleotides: TGTGCCAGCAGCTTTCTGGGATTGAGTTACGAGCAGTACTTC.

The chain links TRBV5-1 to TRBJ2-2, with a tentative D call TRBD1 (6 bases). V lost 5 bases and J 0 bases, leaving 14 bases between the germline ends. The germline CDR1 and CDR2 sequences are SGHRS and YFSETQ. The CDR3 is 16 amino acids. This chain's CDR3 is CASRKLWGPNTGELFF. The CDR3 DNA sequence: TGCGCCAGCAGAAAGTTATGGGGGCCGAACACCGGGGAGCTGTTTTTT. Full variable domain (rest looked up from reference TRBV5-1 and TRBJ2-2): KAGVTQTPRYLIKTRGQQVTLSCSPISGHRSVSWYQQTPGQGLQFLFEYFSETQRNKGNFPGRFSGRQFSNSRSEMNVSTLELGDSALYLCASRKLWGPNTGELFFGEGSRLTVL.

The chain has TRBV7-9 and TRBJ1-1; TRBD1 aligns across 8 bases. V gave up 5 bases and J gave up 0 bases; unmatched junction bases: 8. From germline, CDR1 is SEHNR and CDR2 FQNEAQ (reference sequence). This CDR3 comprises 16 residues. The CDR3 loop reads CASSPDRVDMNTEAFF. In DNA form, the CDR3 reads TGTGCCAGCAGCCCGGACAGGGTCGATATGAACACTGAAGCTTTCTTT.

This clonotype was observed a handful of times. In nucleotides, the CDR3 is TGCGCCAGCAGCCAGGACCGGGGGTGGGGAAACACCATATATTTT. Protein product: CASSQDRGWGNTIYF. The chain uses TRBV4-1 and TRBJ1-3; TRBD1 is a possible D gene (5 bases). The CDR3 loop spans 15 amino acids. Trimming stripped 3 bases from V and 4 bases from J, with 13 bases between. CDR1 is MGHRA and CDR2 is YSYEKL in the germline V gene.

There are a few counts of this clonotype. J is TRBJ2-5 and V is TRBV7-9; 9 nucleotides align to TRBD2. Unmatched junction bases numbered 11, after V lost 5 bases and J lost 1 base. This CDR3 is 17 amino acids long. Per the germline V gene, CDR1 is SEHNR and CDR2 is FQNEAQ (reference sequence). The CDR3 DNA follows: TGTGCCAGCAGCCCCCGATGGGGTAGCGGGGGCCAAGAGACCCAGTACTTC. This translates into CASSPRWGSGGQETQYF.

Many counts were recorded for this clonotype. The CDR3 nucleotides are TGTGCCAGCAGCTCACGGACAGGGGAAGCTTTCTTT. Its translation is CASSSRTGEAFF. V gene TRBV7-2 combines with J gene TRBJ1-1; 8 nucleotides match TRBD1. The CDR3 spans 12 residues. J gave up 8 bases and V 4 bases, and 3 bases lay outside the gene matches. Per the germline V gene, CDR1 is SGHTA and CDR2 is FQGNSA.

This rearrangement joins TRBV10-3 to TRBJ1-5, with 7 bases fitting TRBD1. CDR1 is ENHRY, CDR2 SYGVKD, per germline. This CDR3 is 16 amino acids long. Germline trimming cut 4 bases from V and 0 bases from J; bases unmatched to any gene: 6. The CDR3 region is CAISGDSLCSNQPQHF. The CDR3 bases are TGTGCCATCAGTGGGGACAGCCTCTGTAGCAATCAGCCCCAGCATTTT.

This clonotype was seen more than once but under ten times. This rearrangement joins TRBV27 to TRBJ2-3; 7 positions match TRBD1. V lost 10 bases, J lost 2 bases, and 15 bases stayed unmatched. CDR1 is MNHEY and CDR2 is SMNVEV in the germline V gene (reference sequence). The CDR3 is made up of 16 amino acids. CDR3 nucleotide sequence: TGTGCCACGTTATCTTACCGGGACAGTGACACAGATACGCAGTATTTT. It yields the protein CATLSYRDSDTDTQYF.

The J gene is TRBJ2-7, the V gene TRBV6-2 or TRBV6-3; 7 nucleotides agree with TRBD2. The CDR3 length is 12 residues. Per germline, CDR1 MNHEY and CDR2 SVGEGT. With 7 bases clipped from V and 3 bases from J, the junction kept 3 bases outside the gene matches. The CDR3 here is CASKTSNYEQYV. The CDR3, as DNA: TGTGCCAGCAAGACTAGCAACTACGAGCAGTACGTC.

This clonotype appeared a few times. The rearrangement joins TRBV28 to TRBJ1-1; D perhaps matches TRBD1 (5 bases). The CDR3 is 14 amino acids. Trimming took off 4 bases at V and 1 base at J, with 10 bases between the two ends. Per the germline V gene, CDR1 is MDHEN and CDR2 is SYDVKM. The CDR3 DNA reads TGTGCCAGCAGTTCCCTTGGGGGGAACACTGAAGCTTTCTTT. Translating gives CASSSLGGNTEAFF.

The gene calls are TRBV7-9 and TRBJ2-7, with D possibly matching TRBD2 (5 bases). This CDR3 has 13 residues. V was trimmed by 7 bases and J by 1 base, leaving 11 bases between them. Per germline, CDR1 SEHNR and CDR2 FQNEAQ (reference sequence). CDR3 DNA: TGTGCCAGCATTGGACGGGGATCCTACGAGCAGTACTTC. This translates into CASIGRGSYEQYF. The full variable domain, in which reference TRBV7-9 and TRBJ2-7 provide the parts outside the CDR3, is DTGVSQNPRHKITKRGQNVTFRCDPISEHNRLYWYRQTLGQGPEFLTYFQNEAQLEKSRLLSDRFSAERPKGSFSTLEIQRTEQGDSAMYLCASIGRGSYEQYFGPGTRLTVT.